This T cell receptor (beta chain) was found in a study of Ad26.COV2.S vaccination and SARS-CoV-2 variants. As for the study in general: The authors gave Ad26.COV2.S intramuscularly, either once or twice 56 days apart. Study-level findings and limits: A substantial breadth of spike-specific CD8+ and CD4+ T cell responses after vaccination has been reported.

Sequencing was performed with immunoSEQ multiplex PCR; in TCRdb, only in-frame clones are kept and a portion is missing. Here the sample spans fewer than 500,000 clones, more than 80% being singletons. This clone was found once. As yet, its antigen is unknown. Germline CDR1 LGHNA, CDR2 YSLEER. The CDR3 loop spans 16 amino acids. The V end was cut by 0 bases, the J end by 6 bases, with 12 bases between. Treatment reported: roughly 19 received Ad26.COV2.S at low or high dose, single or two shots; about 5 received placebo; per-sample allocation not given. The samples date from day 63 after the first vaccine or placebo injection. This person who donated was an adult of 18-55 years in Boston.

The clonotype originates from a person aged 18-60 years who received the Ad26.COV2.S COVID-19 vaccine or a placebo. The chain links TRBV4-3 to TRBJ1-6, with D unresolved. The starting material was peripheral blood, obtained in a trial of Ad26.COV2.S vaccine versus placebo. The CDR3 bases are TGCGCCAGCAGCCAAGATAGGGCGGGCAGTAATTCACCCCTCCACTTT. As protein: CASSQDRAGSNSPLHF.